Sequencing of this T cell receptor beta chain was carried out in a study of blood T cell repertoires in COVID-19. About the research overall: There were acute and convalescent COVID-19 samples, and they came from the United States, Italy and Spain. From T cells, B-cell-depleted T cells, or PBMCs came the material, which was cDNA or gDNA.

In the study's own analysis: Amplification from reference gene primers served as the basis for estimated nucleated cell counts. Profiled with immunoSEQ multiplex PCR; TCRdb holds only in-frame clones, not every one. Clone size and the V and J calls come from that table; the DNA yielded D and trimming. The sample shows 250,000 to 300,000 clones, over 75% of them seen only once. CDR3 length equals 15 residues. The clonotype originates from a man between 45 and 60 years old with active or convalescent COVID-19. Sequencing was done on a sample of peripheral blood. This chain links TRBV21-1 with TRBJ2-5; the table assigns TRBD2, which was not confirmed against the DNA. TRBV21-1 is tagged as a pseudogene. The CDR3 is CARAWKRRAGETQYF. CDR3 in DNA: TGTGCCAGGGCGTGGAAGCGGAGGGCCGGGGAGACCCAGTACTTC.